This TCR beta chain was captured by sequencing in a study of T-cell reconstitution after alpha-beta-depleted transplantation in children. Germline V gene sequence: CDR1 SGHRS, CDR2 YFSETQ. The CDR3 is made up of 15 amino acids. V was shortened by 1 base and J by 1 base, with 11 bases between the two germline ends. TCRbeta library construction was performed incorporating unique molecular identifiers. TCRdb independently ran MiXCR on the PCR reads; one entry per CDR3 protein. Found here are some 830,000 distinct CDR3 sequences, around 15% of them singletons; the top ten hold around 5.3%. The sequence came from a male patient younger than 18 who had a stem cell transplant for acute lymphoblastic leukemia, so the T cells may come from the graft donor. The chain recombines TRBV5-1 with TRBJ1-1, with D uncertain. The sequencing used PBMCs, mostly from graft donor cells, collected 360 days after TCRalphabeta/CD19-depleted stem cell transplant. CDR3 nucleotides: TGCGCCAGCAGCTTGCGTCATCCTCGGAACACTGAAGCTTTCTTT. This translates into CASSLRHPRNTEAFF. The variable domain in full, completed from reference TRBV5-1 and TRBJ1-1, reads KAGVTQTPRYLIKTRGQQVTLSCSPISGHRSVSWYQQTPGQGLQFLFEYFSETQRNKGNFPGRFSGRQFSNSRSEMNVSTLELGDSALYLCASSLRHPRNTEAFFGQGTRLTVV.